This T cell receptor (beta chain) emerged from a study of blood T cell repertoires in COVID-19. As originally analysed: The assay estimated nucleated cells by amplifying reference gene primers. Using immunoSEQ multiplex PCR, the repertoire was profiled, and TCRdb retains in-frame clones only, with some absent. V, J and clone size are taken as reported in that table, and D and trimming were inferred from the DNA itself. The sample has about half a million clones; roughly 85% are singletons. The CDR3 totals 16 residues. Germline V gene lookup returns CDR1 KGHSH and CDR2 LQKENI. With 1 base removed from V and 0 bases from J, the gap between germline ends came to 12 bases.

The receptor comes from a human donor in a cohort sampled during active COVID-19. Sequencing was performed on peripheral blood. This rearrangement joins TRBV18 to TRBJ1-1; D unresolved. CDR3 nucleotide sequence: TGTGCCAGCTCACCACAAGAGGGCGCGATGAACACTGAAGCTTTCTTT. It is translated as CASSPQEGAMNTEAFF.